This T cell receptor beta chain was sequenced for a study of graft-versus-host responses after intestinal transplantation. Study background: Every recipient had anti-thymocyte globulin induction and 2 to 3 years of tacrolimus plus steroids.

Concerning this clone itself: Its antigen is not known.

The protocol was immunoSEQ multiplex PCR, while the TCRdb copy is restricted to in-frame clones and leaves out a portion. The profile covers about 110,000 clones, with over 85% appearing a single time and 0.4% to 0.55% taken by the ten largest. The V and J ends lost 5 bases and 8 bases respectively, with 16 bases between them. This CDR3 spans 14 amino acids. Germline V CDR1 and CDR2: WNHNN, SYGVQD (reference sequence). Sequences were derived from unstimulated CD8+ T cells sorted from spleen or lymph node cells, sampled before intestinal transplant. This receptor was obtained from a human donor who received an intestinal transplant. V usage is TRBV10-1 and J usage is TRBJ2-1, with D uncertain. The CDR3 region is CASSPPGLMYEQFF. The DNA of the CDR3 is TGCGCCAGCAGTCCCCCCGGCCTCATGTATGAGCAGTTCTTC.